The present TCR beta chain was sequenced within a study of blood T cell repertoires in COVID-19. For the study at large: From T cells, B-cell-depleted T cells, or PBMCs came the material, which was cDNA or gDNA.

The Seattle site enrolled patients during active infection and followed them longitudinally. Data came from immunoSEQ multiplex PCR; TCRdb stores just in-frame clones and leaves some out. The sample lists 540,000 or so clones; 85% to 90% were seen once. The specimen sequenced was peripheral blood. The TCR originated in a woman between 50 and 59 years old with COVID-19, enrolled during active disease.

The CDR3 nucleotides read TGTGCCAGCAGTTACCCAGGGAACAATCAGCCCCAGCATTTT. This encodes CASSYPGNNQPQHF. J is TRBJ1-5 and V is TRBV6-2 or TRBV6-3; possibly TRBD1 for D (5 bases). Trimming took 2 bases from V and 3 from J, leaving 8 bases between them. Germline loops: CDR1 MNHEY, CDR2 SVGEGT. The CDR3 runs to 14 residues.